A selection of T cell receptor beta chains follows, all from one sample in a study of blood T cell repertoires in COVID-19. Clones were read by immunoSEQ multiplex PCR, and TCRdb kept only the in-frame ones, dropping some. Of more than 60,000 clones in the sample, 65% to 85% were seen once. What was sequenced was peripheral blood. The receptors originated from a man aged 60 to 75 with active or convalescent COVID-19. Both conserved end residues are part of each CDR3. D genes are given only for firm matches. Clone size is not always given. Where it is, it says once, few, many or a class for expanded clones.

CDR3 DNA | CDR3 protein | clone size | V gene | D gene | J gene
TGTGCCAGCAGCTTCCGACTAGCGGGGGCAACAGATACGCAGTATTTT | CASSFRLAGATDTQYF | few | TRBV13 | TRBD2 | TRBJ2-3
TGTGCCAGCAGCGTAGGACAGGGGAACTATGGCTACACCTTC | CASSVGQGNYGYTF | . | TRBV9 | TRBD1 | TRBJ1-2
TGTGCCACCAGTAGGAGGAAAGAAGGACCGGGACTAGCGTCGAACACCGGGGAGCTGTTTTTT | CATSRRKEGPGLASNTGELFF | once | TRBV24-1 | TRBD2 | TRBJ2-2
TGTGCCAGCAGCGTAGGGGACACTAACATGAACACTGAAGCTTTCTTT | CASSVGDTNMNTEAFF | . | TRBV9 | . | TRBJ1-1
TGTGCCAGCAGCATGGACAGGGGCCGGTCGGGAGGCTACACCTTC | CASSMDRGRSGGYTF | . | TRBV3-1/TRBV3-2 | TRBD1 | TRBJ1-2
TGTGCCACCAGTGATTTCCAGGGGGATGCGCAGTATTTT | CATSDFQGDAQYF | . | TRBV24-1 | TRBD1 | TRBJ2-3
TGTGCCAGCAGCTTAGCCGGGACTAGCGGGGCCTACGAGCAGTACTTC | CASSLAGTSGAYEQYF | . | TRBV11-1 | TRBD2 | TRBJ2-7
TGTGCCATCAGTGAGCCGACTCTGCGGCAACATAGCACAGATACGCAGTATTTT | CAISEPTLRQHSTDTQYF | many | TRBV10-3 | . | TRBJ2-3
TGTGCCAGCAGCCCCTGGGACAGAGTCTATGGCTACACCTTC | CASSPWDRVYGYTF | many | TRBV25-1 | TRBD1 | TRBJ1-2
TGTGCCAGTAACGCACCGACAGGGGCTTTGGCTGGCTACACCTTC | CASNAPTGALAGYTF | . | TRBV19 | TRBD1 | TRBJ1-2
TGTGCCAGCTCACCCTCCTCGGACAGGAACTATGGCTACACCTTC | CASSPSSDRNYGYTF | . | TRBV18 | TRBD1 | TRBJ1-2
TGTGCCAGCAGCCCTAGCGGGATCTCCTACGAGCAGTACTTC | CASSPSGISYEQYF | . | TRBV7-9 | TRBD2 | TRBJ2-7
TGTGCCAGCTCACCACCGATCGGGACAGGGGTCGGCTACACCTTC | CASSPPIGTGVGYTF | . | TRBV18 | TRBD1 | TRBJ1-2
TGTGCCACCCAACAGGGGGAGTCACAGGGAAAACTGTTTTTT | CATQQGESQGKLFF | . | TRBV19 | TRBD1 | TRBJ1-4
TGTGCCAGCAGCTTGGAGCGGGGGGGCCGAGAGCAGTACTTC | CASSLERGGREQYF | . | TRBV7-8 | TRBD2 | TRBJ2-7
TGCGCCAGCAGCTTCGACAGGGTGGCCAATCAGCCCCAGCATTTT | CASSFDRVANQPQHF | . | TRBV10-1 | TRBD1 | TRBJ1-5
TGTGCCAGCAGCCAAAACGGGGGGGCCGGTGAGACCCAGTACTTC | CASSQNGGAGETQYF | . | TRBV3-1/TRBV3-2 | TRBD2 | TRBJ2-5
TGTGCCAGCAGCGACAGGGCATCCGGAAACACCATATATTTT | CASSDRASGNTIYF | . | TRBV11-1 | TRBD1 | TRBJ1-3
TGTGCCAGCAGTGATACGGCCAGGGCTTCTGAAGCTTTCTTT | CASSDTARASEAFF | . | TRBV2 | . | TRBJ1-1
TGTGCCAGCAGCAACCCCGGGACAGGAATAATCTCCTATAATTCACCCCTCCACTTT | CASSNPGTGIISYNSPLHF | . | TRBV21-1 | . | TRBJ1-6
TGTGCCAGCACCAAGGGGTCGTCCTATGGCTACACCTTC | CASTKGSSYGYTF | . | TRBV2 | . | TRBJ1-2
TGTGCCAGTAGTACCAGGACAGGGTACGACGAGCAGTACTTC | CASSTRTGYDEQYF | once | TRBV19 | TRBD1 | TRBJ2-7
TGTGCCAGCAGTTTAACGTGGGGACAGAATTATGGCTACACCTTC | CASSLTWGQNYGYTF | few | TRBV27 | TRBD1 | TRBJ1-2
TGTGCCAGCAGCTTAGTGGCGGCTTCGAACACCGGGGAGCTGTTTTTT | CASSLVAASNTGELFF | . | TRBV7-2 | . | TRBJ2-2
TGTGCCAGTAGTCCTCAGGGGGCAGATAATTCACCCCTCCACTTT | CASSPQGADNSPLHF | . | TRBV19 | TRBD1 | TRBJ1-6
TGTGCCAGCAGCGTAACATACAACGGGAACGTCCTGACTTTC | CASSVTYNGNVLTF | once | TRBV9 | . | TRBJ2-6